The clone carrying this T cell receptor beta chain has just a few counts. Its antigen remains unidentified. The sample originates from a study of metastatic and nonmetastatic thyroid tumors. The overall study: Repertoire comparison spanned blood and tumor or nodule tissue of malignant and benign thyroid patients.

The entire patient cohort was treatment-naive prior to thyroid surgery. TCRdb re-called the PCR reads via MiXCR. The sample holds roughly 15,000 clones, 22% seen once. The CDR3 is made up of 15 amino acids. The germline V gene has CDR1 SGDLS and CDR2 YYNGEE. V was cut by 3 bases and J by 5 bases, with 17 bases left in between. Study results and caveats: It was reported that TCR beta diversity was significantly higher in malignant thyroid tumors than benign nodules, in blood and tumor.

The TCR originated in a female donor with papillary thyroid cancer or a benign thyroid nodule (not recorded which). Some clones in this sample may be carry-over from other donors' samples. The sequenced material came from adjacent normal tissue. This rearrangement joins TRBV9 to TRBJ1-1, with a weak D call TRBD1 (6 bases). The chain's CDR3 is CASSAAGGPGTEAFF. The DNA for the CDR3 is TGTGCCAGCAGCGCCGCGGGGGGGCCGGGTACTGAAGCTTTCTTT.